This T cell receptor (beta chain) was documented in a study of blood T cell repertoires in COVID-19. Study details: Both acute and convalescent COVID-19 samples were obtained from the United States, Italy and Spain.

There are 17 residues in the CDR3. Trimming cost V 5 bases and J 5 bases, with 19 bases left between them. Germline V gene sequence: CDR1 SGHNT, CDR2 YENEEA. As originally analysed: Counts of nucleated cells, estimated from reference gene primer amplification, were obtained. Profiling relied on immunoSEQ multiplex PCR, and the TCRdb table lists in-frame clones only, not all of them. Clonal size and the V and J genes are those of that table, whereas D and trimming came from the DNA. Of about 140,000 clones listed, roughly 85% were seen once; the top ten hold just under 3%. The receptor comes from a man between 45 and 60 years old with acute or convalescent COVID-19. The sample consisted of peripheral blood. The J gene is TRBJ1-6, the V gene TRBV11-3; D may be TRBD1 (6 bases). CDR3 protein: CASSPLTGKPDNSPLHF. In DNA form, the CDR3 reads TGTGCCAGCAGCCCGCTGACAGGAAAGCCGGATAATTCACCCCTCCACTTT.